The rows below give T cell receptor beta chains drawn from one sample of a study of beta chain features in type 1 diabetes. Here immunoSEQ multiplex PCR was the method, and the copy in TCRdb shows in-frame clones only, minus some. The repertoire has 450,000 or so clones, over 9.5% of them found once; the top ten carry approximately 0.05%. Sequencing input: naive CD4+ T cells from blood. The receptors were sampled from a woman aged 18-35 years in good health. Each CDR3 is given without its conserved first and last residue.

>TRBV14
ASSQGGIEQY
>TRBV29-1
SANVGGREQF
>TRBV6-5
ASSFGTLQETQY
>TRBV5-1
ASSSGLAGGRETQY
>TRBV7-2
ASSVIAASTDTQY
>TRBV7-2
ASSPVAGALGEQF
>TRBV29-1
SVAADYNEQF
>TRBV18
ASSPNTGAQETQY
>TRBV7-9
ASSLMGRSGNIQY
>TRBV30
AWSVGGSYEQY
>TRBV28
ASSQAPGTQH
>TRBV5-1
ASSLFWRSDTQY
>TRBV7-9
ASSKDTSGNTIY
>TRBV29-1
SVEGTLNGYT
>TRBV11-2
ASSTLNTGELF
>TRBV7-9
ASSLVTGVRNQPQH
>TRBV5-4
ASSLALNRGTDTQY
>TRBV7-2
ASSPPSREGYEQY
>TRBV5-1
ASSPTLQVGAF
>TRBV6-6
ASSYSSRGEQF
>TRBV4-3
ASSQDLSNQPQH
>TRBV5-1
ASSPLRIQLNEQF
>TRBV10-3
AISGQWAGGTDTQY
>TRBV29-1
SVGDRGESPLH
>TRBV21-1
ASSNRGLTDTQY
>TRBV7-2
ASSRDRGLDTQY
>TRBV9
ASSEGWGTDTQY
>TRBV6-1
ASRGGNQPQH
>TRBV7-2
ASSPRTWGETQY
>TRBV4-1
ASSQGVREKLF
>TRBV7-9
ASSVGGLLTDTQY
>TRBV11-2
ASSSRTASTDTQY
>TRBV7-9
ASSLVTAGVVNEQF
>TRBV7-3
ASSWSTNTEAF
>TRBV7-9
ASSFGQAYTGELF
>TRBV5-6
ASSPITTGSGANVLT
>TRBV7-2
ASSWDRDVWSYNEQF
>TRBV18
ASSPGVQAKWEQY
>TRBV28
ASRTDRDRKNIQY
>TRBV9
ASSVGLVGEEQY
>TRBV4-3
ASSQDQRTGSYEQY
>TRBV7-9
ASSARLLGAGYT
>TRBV6-5
ASRITGRNYGYT
>TRBV21-1
ASSNRRGDSYNEQF
>TRBV4-2
ASSQDSWTYSYNEQF
>TRBV18
ASSPPTGSDEQF
>TRBV16
ASSQVAGMDEKLF
>TRBV19
ASSKGQFFTEQY
>TRBV7-6
ASSLPGSTQY